Listed below are T cell receptor beta chains from one sample, sequenced in a study of beta chain features in type 1 diabetes. Profiling relied on immunoSEQ multiplex PCR, and the TCRdb table lists in-frame clones only, not all of them. The sample consists of under 850,000 clones, about an eighth of them appearing once. The source material was naive CD4+ T cells from blood. Receptors originate from a man between 18 and 29 years old with type 1 diabetes. The CDR3 runs from the conserved cysteine through the conserved F or W. A D gene is named only where the DNA matches it firmly. Size is stated for part of the rows, as once, few or many counts, or as a class when the clone is expanded.

clone size	V gene	J gene	D gene	CDR3 DNA	CDR3 protein
NA	TRBV10-2	TRBJ1-1	NA	TGCGCCAGCAGTGAGAACAACGGTGAAGCTTTCTTT	CASSENNGEAFF
few	TRBV7-9	TRBJ2-7	TRBD2	TGTGCCAGCAGCTTAGGTTTAGCGGGGAACGGCGAGCAGTACTTC	CASSLGLAGNGEQYF
few	TRBV7-9	TRBJ2-7	TRBD2	TGTGCCAGCAGCCCCAGCGGGACTCGACCCTACGAGCAGTACTTC	CASSPSGTRPYEQYF
NA	TRBV27	TRBJ2-3	TRBD1	TGTGCCAGCGGGGCTAACCGGGACAGGGATGGAAATACGCAGTATTTT	CASGANRDRDGNTQYF
few	TRBV23-1	TRBJ1-4	NA	TGCGCCAGCAGTCAGCCCTCTTCAACTAATGAAAAACTGTTTTTT	CASSQPSSTNEKLFF
NA	TRBV19	TRBJ2-1	NA	TGTGCCAGTAGTACCCGGGGGCAGTTCATACACAATGAGCAGTTCTTC	CASSTRGQFIHNEQFF
NA	TRBV19	TRBJ1-3	NA	TGTGCCAGTAGCCCAGGGAGCTCTGGAAACACCATATATTTT	CASSPGSSGNTIYF
few	TRBV7-2	TRBJ2-5	TRBD1	TGTGCCAGCAGCTCCGGACAGGTAGAGACCCAGTACTTC	CASSSGQVETQYF
NA	TRBV5-1	TRBJ2-3	TRBD2	TGCGCCAGCAGCTTGGCGGGTAGCGGGGGCACAGATACGCAGTATTTT	CASSLAGSGGTDTQYF
NA	TRBV7-9	TRBJ2-5	NA	TGTGCCAGCAGCCGGGAGACCCAGTACTTC	CASSRETQYF
NA	TRBV7-9	TRBJ2-7	NA	TGTGCCAGCTGGACCGGGGAGTCCTACGAGCAGTACTTC	CASWTGESYEQYF
few	TRBV14	TRBJ2-3	TRBD2	TGTGCCAGCAGGCCCGGGACTAGCGTAACAGATACGCAGTATTTT	CASRPGTSVTDTQYF
few	TRBV7-9	TRBJ2-3	TRBD2	TGTGCCAGCAGCCCCGGGACTAGTCCTGAAGATACGCAGTATTTT	CASSPGTSPEDTQYF
NA	TRBV27	TRBJ2-7	NA	TGTGCCAGCAGTGATCGGGGCTACGAGCAGTACTTC	CASSDRGYEQYF
NA	TRBV19	TRBJ1-2	NA	TGTGCCAGTAGTTTATTGACCACGGGCTACACCTTC	CASSLLTTGYTF
few	TRBV6-1	TRBJ1-2	NA	TGTGCCAGCGGAAGTAATCGGAGCTATGGCTACACCTTC	CASGSNRSYGYTF
few	TRBV6-6	TRBJ1-6	TRBD1	TGTGCCATCGGGACAGGGAATTCACCCCTCCACTTT	CAIGTGNSPLHF
few	TRBV6-5	TRBJ2-5	TRBD2	TGTGCCAGCTCTGCTCTAGCGGGGGAGCAAGAGACCCAGTACTTC	CASSALAGEQETQYF
NA	TRBV9	TRBJ2-2	NA	TGTGCCAGCAGCGTAGCGCCATTGAACACCGGGGAGCTGTTTTTT	CASSVAPLNTGELFF
NA	TRBV6-6	TRBJ1-5	NA	TGTGCCAGCAGTTCCACTGGGGTCAATCAGCCCCAGCATTTT	CASSSTGVNQPQHF
few	TRBV25-1	TRBJ1-1	TRBD1	TGTGCCAGCAGTGAATCCGGGACAGGGAAGGGTGAAGCTTTCTTT	CASSESGTGKGEAFF
few	TRBV7-8	TRBJ1-1	NA	TGTGCCAGCAGCTTAGCCCCAGGAACGAACACTGAAGCTTTCTTT	CASSLAPGTNTEAFF
few	TRBV28	TRBJ1-5	NA	TGTGCCAGCAGTTCTCCGGACAGATTCAATCAGCCCCAGCATTTT	CASSSPDRFNQPQHF
NA	TRBV28	TRBJ1-4	TRBD1	TGTGCCAGCCTCGACAGGGAACGGAATGAAAAACTGTTTTTT	CASLDRERNEKLFF
NA	TRBV6-5	TRBJ2-7	TRBD2	TGTGCCAGCAGTTACGGACTAGCGGATTACGAGCAGTACTTC	CASSYGLADYEQYF
NA	TRBV18	TRBJ2-7	TRBD1	TGTGCCAGCTCTTCCGTGGTGGACAGGGGCTACGAGCAGTACTTC	CASSSVVDRGYEQYF
few	TRBV25-1	TRBJ1-6	NA	TGTGCCAGCAGTGGGGGGAGTTATTCACCCCTCCACTTT	CASSGGSYSPLHF
NA	TRBV9	TRBJ1-2	NA	TGTGCCAGCAGCGTACGAACCGAGGGTAATTACTATGGCTACACCTTC	CASSVRTEGNYYGYTF
NA	TRBV30	TRBJ1-2	NA	TGTGCCTGGGGATCCGGGGGTGGCTACACCTTC	CAWGSGGGYTF
few	TRBV2	TRBJ2-2	NA	TGTGCCAGCAGTCTTAGGGAGAACACCGGGGAGCTGTTTTTT	CASSLRENTGELFF
few	TRBV9	TRBJ1-5	TRBD1	TGTGCCAGCAGCTACGGGACAGAGCCCGTTCAGCCCCAGCATTTT	CASSYGTEPVQPQHF
few	TRBV6-5	TRBJ1-1	NA	TGTGCCAGCAGCCCGGGCTTCGCAGTGGTTACAGCTTTCTTT	CASSPGFAVVTAFF
few	TRBV6-5	TRBJ1-1	NA	TGTGCCAGCAGTTACTCGGGGAACAGCCTGAACACTGAAGCTTTCTTT	CASSYSGNSLNTEAFF
few	TRBV7-2	TRBJ2-2	NA	TGTGCCAGCAGCTTAGGTACAGGGAACACCGGGGAGCTGTTTTTT	CASSLGTGNTGELFF
NA	TRBV25-1	TRBJ2-1	NA	TGTGCCAGCACCCGTCCGGGGTGGTCCGCGCAGTTCTTC	CASTRPGWSAQFF
NA	TRBV11-2	TRBJ1-2	NA	TGTGCCAGCAGCTCGAACCGGGCTGCTAACTATGGCTACACCTTC	CASSSNRAANYGYTF
few	TRBV27	TRBJ1-6	NA	TGTGCCAGCAGTTTAGATACGGGAGGGTTTTCACCCCTCCACTTT	CASSLDTGGFSPLHF
few	TRBV9	TRBJ2-4	TRBD2	TGTGCCAGCAGCGTGGGAAGCGGGGACATTCAGTACTTC	CASSVGSGDIQYF
NA	TRBV19	TRBJ2-7	TRBD2	TGTGCCAGTAGTACTGGGGAAGCGGGGGCCTACGAGCAGTACTTC	CASSTGEAGAYEQYF
NA	TRBV5-1	TRBJ1-6	NA	TGCGCCAGCAGCTTGGAAGGGTGGGGAAGAGACAATTCACCCCTCCACTTT	CASSLEGWGRDNSPLHF